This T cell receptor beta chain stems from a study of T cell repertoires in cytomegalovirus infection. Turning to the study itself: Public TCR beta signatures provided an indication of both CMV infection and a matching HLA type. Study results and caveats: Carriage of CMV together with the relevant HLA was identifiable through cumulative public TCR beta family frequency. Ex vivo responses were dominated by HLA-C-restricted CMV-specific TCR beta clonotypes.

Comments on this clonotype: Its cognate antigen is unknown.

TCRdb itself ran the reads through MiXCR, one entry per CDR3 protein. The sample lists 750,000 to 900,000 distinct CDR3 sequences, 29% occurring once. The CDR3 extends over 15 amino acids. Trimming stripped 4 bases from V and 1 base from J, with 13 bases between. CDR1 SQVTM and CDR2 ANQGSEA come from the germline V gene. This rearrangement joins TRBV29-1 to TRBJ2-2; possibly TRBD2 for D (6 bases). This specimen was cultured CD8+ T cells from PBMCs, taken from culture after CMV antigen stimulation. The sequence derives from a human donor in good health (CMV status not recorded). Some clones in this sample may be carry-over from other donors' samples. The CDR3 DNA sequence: TGCAGCGTTGGTGGTGGGGGGAAGAACACCGGGGAGCTGTTTTTT. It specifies CSVGGGGKNTGELFF.